Presented here are 22 T cell receptor beta chains from one specimen sequenced in a study of shared clonotypes between healthy human individuals. The method was immunoSEQ multiplex PCR; TCRdb's version includes in-frame clones alone and lacks a portion of them. This sample carries 550,000 to 600,000 clones, around 81% of them seen once, and the ten largest clones take 9.5% to 15%. What was sequenced was PBMCs. Every receptor here comes from a woman between 40 and 50 years old in good health. Some clones in this sample may be carry-over from other donors' samples.

This clone came up a few times. The V gene is TRBV18, the J gene TRBJ1-2, with D possibly matching TRBD1 (5 bases). In germline, CDR1 is KGHSH, CDR2 LQKENI. The CDR3 totals 13 residues. Trimming took off 3 bases at V and 8 bases at J, with 13 bases between the two ends. CDR3 in DNA: TGTGCCAGCTCACCGGTTACACGGGACGGCTACACCTTC. Protein product: CASSPVTRDGYTF.

This chain joins TRBV29-1 and TRBJ1-2; the D gene is possibly TRBD1 (5 bases). V was trimmed by 4 bases and J by 5 bases, leaving 20 bases between them. Germline V CDR1 and CDR2: SQVTM, ANQGSEA. CDR3 size: 15 residues. The CDR3 loop is CSVGSDRLYGYGYTF. CDR3 sequence (DNA): TGCAGCGTTGGGAGCGACAGACTTTATGGTTATGGCTACACCTTC. The full variable domain, its missing parts supplied by reference TRBV29-1 and TRBJ1-2, is SAVISQKPSRDICQRGTSLTIQCQVDSQVTMMFWYRQQPGQSLTLIATANQGSEATYESGFVIDKFPISRPNLTFSTLTVSNMSPEDSSIYLCSVGSDRLYGYGYTFGSGTRLTVV.

The count of this clone is one. The J gene is TRBJ2-1, the V gene TRBV6-6, with unresolved D. V dropped 6 bases and J dropped 7 bases, with 10 bases sitting between them. Germline CDR1 MNHNY, CDR2 SVGAGI (reference sequence). There are 12 residues in the CDR3. This chain's CDR3 is CASSPVQNEQFF. In DNA form, the CDR3 reads TGTGCCAGCAGCCCCGTTCAAAATGAGCAGTTCTTC.

The V and J genes are TRBV7-2 and TRBJ2-1, with a possible D match to TRBD2 (6 bases). This CDR3 is built from 16 residues. V was shortened by 1 base and J by 4 bases, with 14 bases between the two germline ends. CDR1 and CDR2 from the germline V gene are SGHTA and FQGNSA. The CDR3 is CASSLDWVAAYNEQFF. The CDR3 nucleotides read TGTGCCAGCAGCTTAGATTGGGTAGCGGCTTACAATGAGCAGTTCTTC.

This clone was seen a single time. V usage is TRBV7-2 and J usage is TRBJ1-6; D gene uncertain. This CDR3 spans 13 amino acids. Looked up from germline, CDR1 is SGHTA and CDR2 is FQGNSA. Trimming pared 4 bases from V and 8 bases from J, leaving 9 bases between. CDR3 loop: CASSWKVDSPLHF. In nucleotides, the CDR3 is TGTGCCAGCAGCTGGAAAGTTGATTCACCCCTCCACTTT.

The chain couples TRBV30 to TRBJ1-5, with 7 bases aligning to TRBD1. The junction had 4 bases not matched to a gene; V was cut back by 2 bases and J by 0 bases. The germline V gene encodes CDR1 GTSNPN and CDR2 SVGIG (reference sequence). This CDR3 comprises 15 residues. CDR3 protein: CAWSRDSNSNQPQHF. CDR3 coding DNA: TGTGCCTGGAGTCGGGACAGTAATAGCAATCAGCCCCAGCATTTT.

The V call is TRBV7-2, the J call TRBJ1-3, with D tentatively TRBD1 (5 bases). The V end lost 8 bases, the J end lost 0 bases, and 11 bases lay between the germline ends. This CDR3 is 14 amino acids long. The germline CDR1 and CDR2 sequences are SGHTA and FQGNSA. The CDR3 sequence is CASGHFSSGNTIYF. The CDR3 DNA reads as TGTGCCAGCGGACACTTCTCCTCTGGAAACACCATATATTTT. Filled out from reference TRBV7-2 and TRBJ1-3, the complete variable domain reads GAGVSQSPSNKVTEKGKDVELRCDPISGHTALYWYRQSLGQGLEFLIYFQGNSAPDKSGLPSDRFSAERTGGSVSTLTIQRTQQEDSAVYLCASGHFSSGNTIYFGEGSWLTVV.

The chain links TRBV10-3 to TRBJ2-2; the D gene could be TRBD1 or TRBD2 (6 bases each). Germline V gene data show CDR1 as ENHRY and CDR2 as SYGVKD. The CDR3 consists of 14 residues. V lost 6 bases to trimming and J lost 2 bases, with 10 bases between them. The CDR3 region has the DNA TGTGCCATCAGCGGCGGGACAAACACCGGGGAGCTGTTTTTT. Protein: CAISGGTNTGELFF.

This clone was detected only once. The chain has TRBV9 and TRBJ2-7; 7 bases match TRBD2. The CDR3 is 16 amino acids. Germline values: CDR1 SGDLS, CDR2 YYNGEE. V lost 0 bases to trimming and J lost 0 bases; unmatched junction nucleotides: 6. The CDR3 is CASSVGGTTSSYEQYF. The CDR3 DNA reads TGTGCCAGCAGCGTAGGAGGGACTACGTCCTCCTACGAGCAGTACTTC.

This clone was observed once. The V call is TRBV5-1, the J call TRBJ2-7; D may correspond to TRBD1 or TRBD2 (6 bases each). In germline, CDR1 is SGHRS, CDR2 YFSETQ. V was pared by 4 bases and J by 0 bases, with 20 bases between. This CDR3 is built from 17 residues. The CDR3 DNA sequence: TGCGCCAGCAGCCCCGGGGGCCGGATAAGTTCCTCCTACGAGCAGTACTTC. This encodes CASSPGGRISSSYEQYF.

This chain connects TRBV7-9 to TRBJ2-6, with D possibly matching TRBD1 (6 bases). CDR3 length: 16 amino acids. CDR1 is SEHNR and CDR2 is FQNEAQ in the germline V gene (reference sequence). Trimming pared 6 bases from V and 4 bases from J, leaving 16 bases between. Here the CDR3 reads CASRVGQPGGANVLTF. The CDR3 DNA reads as TGTGCCAGCAGAGTCGGACAGCCCGGCGGGGCCAACGTCCTGACTTTC.

This clone was detected only a few times. The CDR3 DNA reads as TGTGCCAGCAGACCCACAACAGGCTTCGGGCAGTACTTC. Translating gives CASRPTTGFGQYF. This chain uses TRBV28 with TRBJ2-7; D may be TRBD1 (5 bases). CDR3 length: 13 residues. Looked up from germline, CDR1 is MDHEN and CDR2 is SYDVKM. Between the trimmed V and J ends, which lost 6 bases and 9 bases, there was a span of 18 bases. Variable domain in full (rest from reference TRBV28 and TRBJ2-7): DVKVTQSSRYLVKRTGEKVFLECVQDMDHENMFWYRQDPGLGLRLIYFSYDVKMKEKGDIPEGYSVSREKKERFSLILESASTNQTSMYLCASRPTTGFGQYFGPGTRLTVT.

This chain connects TRBV30 to TRBJ1-4, with TRBD1 matching 9 bases. CDR1 is GTSNPN and CDR2 is SVGIG in the germline V gene (reference sequence). The CDR3 is 13 amino acids. V gave up 0 bases and J gave up 7 bases; unmatched junction bases: 0. The CDR3 spells CAWSVQGAEKLFF. CDR3 nucleotide sequence: TGTGCCTGGAGTGTACAGGGGGCTGAAAAACTGTTTTTT.

V is TRBV19 and J is TRBJ2-4; 7 bases fit TRBD1. Germline CDR1 and CDR2: LNHDA and SQIVND (reference sequence). Trimming at V came to 3 bases and at J to 5 bases, leaving 4 bases not matched to a gene. The CDR3 spans 14 residues. The CDR3 coding sequence is TGTGCCAGTAGTATTTGGGACAGACAAAACATTCAGTACTTC. Its translation: CASSIWDRQNIQYF.

Points on this clone: This could be a read error, since a much larger clone is one nucleotide away. This sequence joins TRBV2 and TRBJ1-3; no clear D. V was cut by 6 bases and J by 0 bases, with 9 bases left in between. From germline, CDR1 is SNHLY and CDR2 FYNNEI. The CDR3 extends over 14 amino acids. The DNA for the CDR3 is TGTGCCAGCAGCTCCGGCAGCTCTGGAAACACCATATATTTT. Translation: CASSSGSSGNTIYF.

V usage is TRBV7-2 and J usage is TRBJ2-3, with a weak D call TRBD1 (5 bases). Trimming stripped 2 bases from V and 6 bases from J, with 18 bases between. Germline V gene lookup returns CDR1 SGHTA and CDR2 FQGNSA. The CDR3 has 16 amino acids. CDR3 sequence (DNA): TGTGCCAGCAGCTTATTGTTAGGGGCCCCCGGGGATACGCAGTATTTT. Protein: CASSLLLGAPGDTQYF.

CDR3 in amino acids: CASSQDPAGVLNEQFF. The CDR3 DNA reads as TGCGCCAGCAGCCAAGATCCAGCGGGAGTGCTGAATGAGCAGTTCTTC. The chain is built from TRBV4-3 and TRBJ2-1; 8 nucleotides agree with TRBD2. Trimming removed 0 bases from V and 7 bases from J; junction bases left unmatched: 8. This CDR3 is built from 16 residues. CDR1 is LGHNA, CDR2 YSLEER, per germline.

V is TRBV5-6 and J is TRBJ2-5; a possible D gene is TRBD1 (5 bases). V gave up 5 bases and J gave up 0 bases, with 14 bases separating them. Germline lookup yields CDR1 SGHDT and CDR2 YYEEEE. The CDR3 spans 15 residues. CDR3 bases: TGTGCCAGCAGACCCCTGACAGCGAACCAAGAGACCCAGTACTTC. Protein sequence: CASRPLTANQETQYF.

CDR3 sequence reads: CASSEGTGGGSYEQYF. Written as DNA, the CDR3 is TGTGCCAGCAGTGAAGGGACAGGGGGGGGCTCCTACGAGCAGTACTTC. The V gene is TRBV6-1, the J gene TRBJ2-7; 10 bases are shared with TRBD1. The CDR3 spans 16 residues. Germline CDR1 reads MNHNS; CDR2 reads SASEGT. The ends lost 1 base at V and 0 bases at J; junction bases unmatched: 3.

The chain joins TRBV18 to TRBJ1-2; possible D gene TRBD1, 5 bases. Deletions cut 3 bases from V and 1 base from J, with 15 bases between. The CDR3 contains 16 residues. The germline V gene has CDR1 KGHSH and CDR2 LQKENI. DNA for the CDR3: TGTGCCAGCTCACCGGGACCGGGTAGGAGTAACTATGGCTACACCTTC. Translated, it gives CASSPGPGRSNYGYTF. Complete variable domain (other parts from reference TRBV18 and TRBJ1-2): NAGVMQNPRHLVRRRGQEARLRCSPMKGHSHVYWYRQLPEEGLKFMVYLQKENIIDESGMPKERFSAEFPKEGPSILRIQQVVRGDSAAYFCASSPGPGRSNYGYTFGSGTRLTVV.

The chain carries TRBV29-1 and TRBJ2-1; no reliable D call. In germline, CDR1 is SQVTM, CDR2 ANQGSEA. The V and J ends lost 5 bases and 7 bases respectively, with 0 bases between them. This CDR3 is 8 amino acids long. The CDR3 nucleotides are TGCAGCGTTAATGAGCAGTTCTTC. Translation gives CSVNEQFF.

The chain uses TRBV30 and TRBJ1-1; D remains ambiguous. V was shortened by 3 bases and J by 0 bases, with 20 bases between the two germline ends. CDR1 and CDR2 (germline): GTSNPN, SVGIG (reference sequence). The length of the CDR3 is 17 residues. In DNA, the CDR3 is TGTGCCTGGAGAGTGGGGAAAGGCCGCATTATGAACACTGAAGCTTTCTTT. It is translated as CAWRVGKGRIMNTEAFF.